This paragraph reports one T cell receptor beta chain. Its antigen remains unknown. Germline assignment: CDR1 SGHRS and CDR2 YFSETQ. There are 14 residues in the CDR3. Trimming pared 4 bases from V and 2 bases from J, leaving 12 bases between. The data belong to a study of graft-versus-host responses after intestinal transplantation. The wider study: Each patient got anti-thymocyte globulin induction, then tacrolimus and steroids for roughly 3 years. Study conclusions and caveats: Researchers found GvH clones in recipient marrow, and some showed up first in ileum or blood. Elevated graft-versus-host to host-versus-graft clonal ratios in allografts were recorded for patients with graft-donor T cell macrochimerism.

Generated by immunoSEQ multiplex PCR, the TCRdb table keeps only in-frame clones and is missing some. The sample yields about 92,000 clones, just over 90% seen once. Material: unstimulated CD8+ T cells sorted from spleen or lymph node cells, obtained before intestinal transplant. The chain combines TRBV5-1 with TRBJ1-2; possible D gene TRBD1, 5 bases. The sequence was collected from a human donor who received an intestinal transplant. CDR3 region: CASSRGGMNYGYTF. Written as DNA, the CDR3 is TGCGCCAGCAGCCGCGGGGGGATGAACTATGGCTACACCTTC.